This T cell receptor (beta chain) was profiled in a study of radiation and T cells in renal cell carcinoma. Background on the study: Nephrectomy followed 15 Gy stereotactic body radiation by 4 weeks.

Study-level findings and limits: From baseline, blood top tumor clonotypes peaked at 2 weeks post-radiation.

Time point meaning: blood 2 weeks post-SBRT. This sample's treatment: 15 Gy SBRT to primary tumor, nephrectomy 4 weeks later. After SBRT, blood was collected at 2 and 4 weeks, plus baseline. The patient's renal cell carcinoma had clear cell pathology. Details on this clone: Its antigen is currently unknown.

The CDR3 is 13 residues long. Trimming left V 5 bases short and J 2 bases short, with 9 bases between. The germline V gene encodes CDR1 SGHTA and CDR2 FQGTGA. This table comes from immunoSEQ multiplex PCR, and its TCRdb copy is limited to in-frame clones, with some not included. The data contain some 130,000 clones, roughly 77% of them singletons. The specimen comprised blood, sampled from a patient whose treatment included radiotherapy and nephrectomy. This rearrangement joins TRBV7-3 to TRBJ2-5, with D perhaps assigned TRBD1 or TRBD2 (5 bases each). The receptor was derived from a woman aged 55-69 years with renal cell carcinoma. CDR3 loop: CASSGGRQETQYF. In DNA, the CDR3 is TGTGCCAGCAGCGGGGGACGTCAAGAGACCCAGTACTTC. The entire variable domain, with the rest obtained from reference TRBV7-3 and TRBJ2-5, is as follows: GAGVSQTPSNKVTEKGKYVELRCDPISGHTALYWYRQSLGQGPEFLIYFQGTGAADDSGLPNDRFFAVRPEGSVSTLKIQRTERGDSAVYLCASSGGRQETQYFGPGTRLLVL.